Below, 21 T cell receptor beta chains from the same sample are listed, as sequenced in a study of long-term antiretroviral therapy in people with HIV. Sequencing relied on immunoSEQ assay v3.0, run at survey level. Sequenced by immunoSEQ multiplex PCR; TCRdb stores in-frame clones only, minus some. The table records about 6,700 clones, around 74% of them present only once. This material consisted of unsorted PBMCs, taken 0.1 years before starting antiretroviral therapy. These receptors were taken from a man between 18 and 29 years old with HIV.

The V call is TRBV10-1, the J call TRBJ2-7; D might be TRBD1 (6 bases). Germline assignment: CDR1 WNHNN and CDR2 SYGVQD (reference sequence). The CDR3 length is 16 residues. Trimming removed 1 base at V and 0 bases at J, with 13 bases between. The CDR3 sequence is CASSELVQGSSYEQYV. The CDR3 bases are TGCGCCAGCAGTGAGTTGGTACAGGGCAGCTCCTACGAGCAGTACGTC.

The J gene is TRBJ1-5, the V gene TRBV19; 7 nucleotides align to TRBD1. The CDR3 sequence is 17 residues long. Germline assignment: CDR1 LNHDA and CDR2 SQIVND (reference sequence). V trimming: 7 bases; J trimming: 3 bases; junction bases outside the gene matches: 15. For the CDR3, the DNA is TGTGCCAGTAAGGAGGGGACAGAAAAGTCCCTCAATCAGCCCCAGCATTTT. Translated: CASKEGTEKSLNQPQHF.

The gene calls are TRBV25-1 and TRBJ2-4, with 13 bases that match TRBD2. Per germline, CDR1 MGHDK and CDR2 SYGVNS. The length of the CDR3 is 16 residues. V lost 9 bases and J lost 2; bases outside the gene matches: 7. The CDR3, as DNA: TGTGCCAGTACTAGCGGGGGGGCCGGGACCAAAAACATTCAGTACTTC. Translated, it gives CASTSGGAGTKNIQYF.

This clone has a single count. CDR3 bases: TGTGCCACCTTAGACCCGAGAGAAGGCGGTCCTTCCTCTGGAAACACCATATATTTT. Translating gives CATLDPREGGPSSGNTIYF. This chain links TRBV18 with TRBJ1-3; D is uncertain. V lost 10 bases and J 0 bases, leaving 28 bases between the germline ends. Germline V gene lookup returns CDR1 KGHSH and CDR2 LQKENI. The CDR3 has 19 residues.

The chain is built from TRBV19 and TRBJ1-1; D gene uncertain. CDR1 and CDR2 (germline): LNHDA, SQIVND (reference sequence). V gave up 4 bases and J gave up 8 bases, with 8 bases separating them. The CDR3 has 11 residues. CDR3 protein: CASSRLAEAFF. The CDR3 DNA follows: TGTGCCAGTAGTAGGTTGGCAGAAGCTTTCTTT.

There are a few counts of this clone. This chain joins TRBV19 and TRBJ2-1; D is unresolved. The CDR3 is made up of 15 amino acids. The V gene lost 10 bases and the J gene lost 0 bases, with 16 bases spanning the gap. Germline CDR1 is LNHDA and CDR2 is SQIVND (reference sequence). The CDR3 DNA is TGTGCCACCGAGCCGGGCAGCAGCTCCTACAATGAGCAGTTCTTC. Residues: CATEPGSSSYNEQFF. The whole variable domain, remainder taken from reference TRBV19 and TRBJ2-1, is DGGITQSPKYLFRKEGQNVTLSCEQNLNHDAMYWYRQDPGQGLRLIYYSQIVNDFQKGDIAEGYSVSREKKESFPLTVTSAQKNPTAFYLCATEPGSSSYNEQFFGPGTRLTVL.

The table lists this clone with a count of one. In DNA, the CDR3 is TGTGCCAGCAGTCTCGGGACAGAATACACTGAAGCTTTCTTT. Protein: CASSLGTEYTEAFF. V and J are TRBV28 and TRBJ1-1; 7 bases line up with TRBD1. With 5 bases clipped from V and 3 bases from J, the junction kept 6 bases outside the gene matches. Looked up from germline, CDR1 is MDHEN and CDR2 is SYDVKM. The CDR3 has 14 residues.

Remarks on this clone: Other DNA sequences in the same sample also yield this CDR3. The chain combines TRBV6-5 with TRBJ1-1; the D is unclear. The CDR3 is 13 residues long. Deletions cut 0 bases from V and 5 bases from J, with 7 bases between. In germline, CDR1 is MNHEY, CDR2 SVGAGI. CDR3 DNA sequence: TGTGCCAGCAGTTACTCGGGGTGGACTGAAGCTTTCTTT. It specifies CASSYSGWTEAFF.

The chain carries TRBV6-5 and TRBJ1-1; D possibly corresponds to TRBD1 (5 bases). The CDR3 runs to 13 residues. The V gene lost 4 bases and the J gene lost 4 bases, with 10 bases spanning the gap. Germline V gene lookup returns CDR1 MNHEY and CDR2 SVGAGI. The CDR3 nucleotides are TGTGCCAGCAGTTTGGGACCGATCACTGAAGCTTTCTTT. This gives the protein CASSLGPITEAFF.

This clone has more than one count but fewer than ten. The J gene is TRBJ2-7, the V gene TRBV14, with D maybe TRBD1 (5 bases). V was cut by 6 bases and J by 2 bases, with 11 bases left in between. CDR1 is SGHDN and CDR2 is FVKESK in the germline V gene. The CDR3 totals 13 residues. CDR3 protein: CASRAQGPYEQYF. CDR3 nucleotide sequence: TGTGCCAGCAGGGCCCAGGGTCCCTACGAGCAGTACTTC.

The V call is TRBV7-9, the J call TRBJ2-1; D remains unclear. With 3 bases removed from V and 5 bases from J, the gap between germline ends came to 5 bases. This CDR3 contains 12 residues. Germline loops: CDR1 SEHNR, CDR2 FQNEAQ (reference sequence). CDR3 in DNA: TGTGCCAGCAGCTTTCAGCACAATGAGCAGTTCTTC. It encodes CASSFQHNEQFF.

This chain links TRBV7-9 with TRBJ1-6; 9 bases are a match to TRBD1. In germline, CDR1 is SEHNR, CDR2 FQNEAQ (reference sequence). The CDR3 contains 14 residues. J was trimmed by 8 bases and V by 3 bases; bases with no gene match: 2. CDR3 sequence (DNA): TGTGCCAGCAGCTTTGGGACAGGGCATTCACCCCTCCACTTT. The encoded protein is CASSFGTGHSPLHF. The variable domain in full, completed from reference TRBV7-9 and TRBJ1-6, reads DTGVSQNPRHKITKRGQNVTFRCDPISEHNRLYWYRQTLGQGPEFLTYFQNEAQLEKSRLLSDRFSAERPKGSFSTLEIQRTEQGDSAMYLCASSFGTGHSPLHFGNGTRLTVT.

CDR3: CASPSRDSETQYF. Here the CDR3 DNA reads TGTGCCAGCCCCTCTCGCGATTCAGAGACCCAGTACTTC. The chain links TRBV2 to TRBJ2-5; no reliable D call. Germline lookup yields CDR1 SNHLY and CDR2 FYNNEI. This CDR3 comprises 13 residues. The germline V and J ends were trimmed by 8 bases and 4 bases, with 14 bases remaining between them.

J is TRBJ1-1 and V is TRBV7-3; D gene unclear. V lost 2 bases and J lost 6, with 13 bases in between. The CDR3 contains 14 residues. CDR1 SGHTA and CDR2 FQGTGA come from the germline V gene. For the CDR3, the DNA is TGTGCCAGCAGCTTAGACGCGGACGGGGCTGAAGCTTTCTTT. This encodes CASSLDADGAEAFF. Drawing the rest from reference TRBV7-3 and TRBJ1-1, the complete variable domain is GAGVSQTPSNKVTEKGKYVELRCDPISGHTALYWYRQSLGQGPEFLIYFQGTGAADDSGLPNDRFFAVRPEGSVSTLKIQRTERGDSAVYLCASSLDADGAEAFFGQGTRLTVV.

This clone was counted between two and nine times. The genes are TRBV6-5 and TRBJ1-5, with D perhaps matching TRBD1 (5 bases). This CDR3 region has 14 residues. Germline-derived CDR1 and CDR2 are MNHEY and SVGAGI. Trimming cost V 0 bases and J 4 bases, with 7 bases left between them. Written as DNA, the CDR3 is TGTGCCAGCAGTTACTCCTCAGGGAATCAGCCCCAGCATTTT. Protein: CASSYSSGNQPQHF.

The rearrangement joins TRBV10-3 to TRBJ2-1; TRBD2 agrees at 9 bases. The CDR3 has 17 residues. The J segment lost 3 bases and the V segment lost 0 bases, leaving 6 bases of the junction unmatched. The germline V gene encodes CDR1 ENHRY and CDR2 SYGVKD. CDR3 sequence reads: CAISESQASGDYNEQFF. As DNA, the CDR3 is TGTGCCATCAGTGAGTCTCAGGCTAGCGGGGACTACAATGAGCAGTTCTTC.

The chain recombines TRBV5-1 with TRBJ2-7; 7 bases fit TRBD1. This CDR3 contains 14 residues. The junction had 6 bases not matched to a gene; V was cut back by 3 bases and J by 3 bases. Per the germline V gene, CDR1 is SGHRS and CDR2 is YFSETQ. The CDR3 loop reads CASSSTGTDYEQYF. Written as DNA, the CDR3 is TGCGCCAGCAGCTCGACCGGGACAGACTACGAGCAGTACTTC.

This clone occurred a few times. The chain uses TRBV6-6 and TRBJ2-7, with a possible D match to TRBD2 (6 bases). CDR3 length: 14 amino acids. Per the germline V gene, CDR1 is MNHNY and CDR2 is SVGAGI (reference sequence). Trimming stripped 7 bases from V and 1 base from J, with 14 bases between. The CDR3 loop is CASKGGALSYEQYF. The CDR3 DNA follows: TGTGCCAGCAAAGGAGGGGCGTTATCCTACGAGCAGTACTTC.

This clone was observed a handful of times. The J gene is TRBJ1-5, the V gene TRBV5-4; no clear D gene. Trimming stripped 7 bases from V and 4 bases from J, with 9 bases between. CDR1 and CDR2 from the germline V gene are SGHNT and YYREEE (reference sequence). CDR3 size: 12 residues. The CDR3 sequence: CASSRGNQPQHF. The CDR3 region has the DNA TGTGCCAGCTCCAGAGGTAATCAGCCCCAGCATTTT.

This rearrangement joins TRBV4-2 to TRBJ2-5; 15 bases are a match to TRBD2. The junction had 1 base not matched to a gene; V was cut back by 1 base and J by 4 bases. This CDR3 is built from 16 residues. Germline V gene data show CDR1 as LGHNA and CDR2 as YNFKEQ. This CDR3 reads CASSQGTSGGAETQYF. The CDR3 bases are TGTGCCAGCAGCCAAGGGACTAGCGGGGGGGCAGAGACCCAGTACTTC.

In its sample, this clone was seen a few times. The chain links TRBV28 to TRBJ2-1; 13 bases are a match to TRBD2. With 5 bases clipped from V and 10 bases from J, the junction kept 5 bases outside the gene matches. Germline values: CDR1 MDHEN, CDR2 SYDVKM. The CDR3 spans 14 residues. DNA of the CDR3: TGTGCCAGCAGTATAGGACTAGCGGGGGCCGAGCAGTTCTTC. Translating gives CASSIGLAGAEQFF.